The sequence of this T cell receptor (beta chain) was determined in a study of shared clonotypes between healthy human individuals. As regards this clone: Its target is not known.

Whole-study results and caveats: Blood was the only sampled material, and tissue repertoires likely differ.

Authors' data handling: ImmunoSEQ supplied junction-only sequences lacking quality scores, so filtering was different. Sequencing was performed with immunoSEQ multiplex PCR; in TCRdb, only in-frame clones are kept and a portion is missing. Clone size and V and J calls were adopted from that table, with D and trimming inferred from the DNA. The table includes some 500,000 clones, roughly three quarters detected once. The CDR3 runs to 16 residues. The germline V gene encodes CDR1 SGHVS and CDR2 FQNEAQ. V shed 2 bases and J 1 base; nucleotides not matched to a gene: 4. This receptor was obtained from a middle-aged woman in good health. Some clones in this sample may be carry-over from other donors' samples. The rearrangement uses TRBV7-8 and TRBJ2-2, with 7 bases identical to TRBD2. Sequencing was performed on PBMCs. The CDR3: CASSLRGGRNTGELFF. In nucleotides, the CDR3 is TGTGCCAGCAGCTTAAGGGGCGGGAGGAACACCGGGGAGCTGTTTTTT.